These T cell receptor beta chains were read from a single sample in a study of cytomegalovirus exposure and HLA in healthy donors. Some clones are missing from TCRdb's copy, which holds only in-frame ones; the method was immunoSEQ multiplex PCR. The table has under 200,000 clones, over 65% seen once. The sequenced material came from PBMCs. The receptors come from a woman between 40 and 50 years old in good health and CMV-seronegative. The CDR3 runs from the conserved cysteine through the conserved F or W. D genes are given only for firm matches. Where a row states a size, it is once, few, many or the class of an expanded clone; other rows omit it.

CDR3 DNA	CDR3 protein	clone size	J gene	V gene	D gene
TGCGCCAGCAGCCGGGGGGCGGAATGGGATACTGAAGCTTTCTTT	CASSRGAEWDTEAFF	.	TRBJ1-1	TRBV5-1	.
TGCGCCAGCAGCTTGGTGCCTTTAGGAGAGAATCAGCCCCAGCATTTT	CASSLVPLGENQPQHF	.	TRBJ1-5	TRBV5-1	.
TGTGCCAGCAGCCGGGGGGCTGCTTCCGCGGAGACCCAGTACTTC	CASSRGAASAETQYF	.	TRBJ2-5	TRBV9	.
TGTGCCAGCTCACCCTTTGGGGCGCCGGGCAATGAGCAGTTCTTC	CASSPFGAPGNEQFF	medium-sized	TRBJ2-1	TRBV18	.
TGTGCCAGCAGCTTAAGGGCTCCGGGACATGGGCTGTTTTTT	CASSLRAPGHGLFF	.	TRBJ1-4	TRBV7-6	.
TGTGCCAGCAGCCCTAGCGCTGACACAGATACGCAGTATTTT	CASSPSADTDTQYF	.	TRBJ2-3	TRBV7-9	.
TGTGCCAGCAGCAAGGGACTGAACAATTCACCCCTCCACTTT	CASSKGLNNSPLHF	.	TRBJ1-6	TRBV13	.
TGTGCCAGTAGTATAGCTCAAACAGGGACTGGGGCCAACGTCCTGACTTTC	CASSIAQTGTGANVLTF	.	TRBJ2-6	TRBV19	.
TGTGCCACCAGCAGACACGCGGGGGGGGGTGAGACCCAGTACTTC	CATSRHAGGGETQYF	.	TRBJ2-5	TRBV15	TRBD2
TGTGCAAGTCGCTCCACCGGGACAGTAAAGACCCAGTACTTC	CASRSTGTVKTQYF	few	TRBJ2-5	TRBV12-2	.
TGCAGTGCTAAAAAGGGGGCTAAAGCTTTCTTT	CSAKKGAKAFF	few	TRBJ1-1	TRBV20-1	TRBD1
TGTGCCAGCAGCGTAACTAGCGGGTCCTACAATGAGCAGTTCTTC	CASSVTSGSYNEQFF	.	TRBJ2-1	TRBV9	TRBD2
TGCGCCAGCAGCCCGGGGGCGTTGGACAGGGGGGTTGGTGAGACCCAGTACTTC	CASSPGALDRGVGETQYF	.	TRBJ2-5	TRBV5-1	TRBD1
TGTGCCAGCCAACCGGGACAGTATAATTCACCCCTCCACTTT	CASQPGQYNSPLHF	once	TRBJ1-6	TRBV19	TRBD1
TGTGCCAGCAGGCGTACAGGGGGGAATTCACCCCTCCACTTT	CASRRTGGNSPLHF	few	TRBJ1-6	TRBV7-2	TRBD1
TGTGCCAGCAGCAGAAGGACAGGGGAATCAGGCAATGAGCAGTTCTTC	CASSRRTGESGNEQFF	.	TRBJ2-1	TRBV7-8	TRBD1
TGTGCCAGCAGTATGGGGACTAGCAATGAGCAGTTCTTC	CASSMGTSNEQFF	.	TRBJ2-1	TRBV6-1	TRBD2
TGTGCCAGCAGCTTGGCAGGCAGGTCCTTTCGTTATGGCTACACCTTC	CASSLAGRSFRYGYTF	few	TRBJ1-2	TRBV5-6	.
TGTGCCAGCAGCTTAGAGGGGTATGGCGGCTCCTATAATTCACCCCTCCACTTT	CASSLEGYGGSYNSPLHF	.	TRBJ1-6	TRBV13	.
TGTGCCAGCAGTTCGCTCGGACAGGGGGGCTACGAGCAGTACTTC	CASSSLGQGGYEQYF	.	TRBJ2-7	TRBV6-5	TRBD1
TGTGCCAGCCGACCGGGACAGATCTACGAGCAGTACTTC	CASRPGQIYEQYF	.	TRBJ2-7	TRBV7-2	TRBD1
TGTGCCACCAAGCACCGCCAGGGGCTTAATGAAAAACTGTTTTTT	CATKHRQGLNEKLFF	.	TRBJ1-4	TRBV15	.
TGCAGCGCTCACCGGCAGGGCGAGCCTGAAGCTTTCTTT	CSAHRQGEPEAFF	.	TRBJ1-1	TRBV29-1	.
TGCAGCGGACTCGACAGAGTCTCCTACGAGCAGTACTTC	CSGLDRVSYEQYF	.	TRBJ2-7	TRBV29-1	.
TGTGCCAGTAGTATAGGCGGCCGGGAGCAGTACTTC	CASSIGGREQYF	.	TRBJ2-7	TRBV19	.
TGCGCCAGCAGCAGAAACGGGTTACGGGATGAGCAGTTCTTC	CASSRNGLRDEQFF	.	TRBJ2-1	TRBV5-1	.
TGTGCCAGCAGCCGATTTACGACAAGCAATGAGCAGTTCTTC	CASSRFTTSNEQFF	.	TRBJ2-1	TRBV7-7	.
TGCGCCAGCAGCTTGGACGCGGGTACCTACGAGCAGTACTTC	CASSLDAGTYEQYF	.	TRBJ2-7	TRBV5-1	.
TGCGCCAGCAGCCAAGGATGGGTGCGGGACAGGGTCAATGAGCAGTTCTTC	CASSQGWVRDRVNEQFF	.	TRBJ2-1	TRBV4-1	TRBD1
TGTGCCAGCAGCACCCGGGAGGCTAATGAAAAACTGTTTTTT	CASSTREANEKLFF	few	TRBJ1-4	TRBV6-1	.
TGTGCCAGCAGTGTGCAGCGAGATGGCTACACCTTC	CASSVQRDGYTF	few	TRBJ1-2	TRBV6-1	.
TGTGCCAGCAACAGGGACGGTCAGTATCCCCAGCATTTT	CASNRDGQYPQHF	.	TRBJ1-5	TRBV7-9	.
TGTGCCAGCAGTCTGACAAACAGGGGTGATGGCTACACCTTC	CASSLTNRGDGYTF	.	TRBJ1-2	TRBV27	TRBD1
TGCGCCAGCAGCCCGCTAATTCGGGAGACCCAGTACTTC	CASSPLIRETQYF	.	TRBJ2-5	TRBV4-1	.
TGTGCCAGCAGCTTGTCACTAGCTAAAGAGACCCAGTACTTC	CASSLSLAKETQYF	.	TRBJ2-5	TRBV5-4	.
TGCGCCAGCAGCCTGGACGGACAGGGAGACACCTTTGAAGCTTTCTTT	CASSLDGQGDTFEAFF	.	TRBJ1-1	TRBV5-1	TRBD1
TGTGCCAGCCACAGGGGGGATAGCAATCAGCCCCAGCATTTT	CASHRGDSNQPQHF	.	TRBJ1-5	TRBV5-5	TRBD1
TGTGCCAGCAGTGAAGGGGCTGATCAGCCCCAGCATTTT	CASSEGADQPQHF	.	TRBJ1-5	TRBV6-5	.
TGTGCCAGCTCACAGGACAGTCCCTACAGCAATCAGCCCCAGCATTTT	CASSQDSPYSNQPQHF	.	TRBJ1-5	TRBV18	.
TGTGCCAGCAGCCGGGACAGGGGGCAGCGTAAGGGAAGCGAGCAGTACTTC	CASSRDRGQRKGSEQYF	.	TRBJ2-7	TRBV5-8	TRBD1
TGTGCCAGCGGGGGGATGACAGGGGAAAAACTGTTTTTT	CASGGMTGEKLFF	.	TRBJ1-4	TRBV2	TRBD1
TGTGCCAGCAGTTCGCGCTATCGACAGGGGAATGGCTACACCTTC	CASSSRYRQGNGYTF	.	TRBJ1-2	TRBV28	TRBD1
TGTGCCAGCAATAAGTGGGGGGGGGAAGAGACCCAGTACTTC	CASNKWGGEETQYF	few	TRBJ2-5	TRBV2	TRBD2
TGTGCCAGCTCACCCCTCGGGGGACAGCCCCAGCATTTT	CASSPLGGQPQHF	.	TRBJ1-5	TRBV18	.
TGCGCCAGCAGCCAATGGACAGGGAACACAGATACGCAGTATTTT	CASSQWTGNTDTQYF	.	TRBJ2-3	TRBV5-1	TRBD1
TGTGCCAGCAGCTCTTACCCGGGACAGGGTTCCTTTCCCCTCCACTTT	CASSSYPGQGSFPLHF	.	TRBJ1-6	TRBV7-6	TRBD1
TGTGCCAGTGAAAACCGGGACAGGGATATCAACATTCAGTACTTC	CASENRDRDINIQYF	.	TRBJ2-4	TRBV19	TRBD1
TGTGCCAGCAGCCTCGCTAGCGGGGGTTACAATGAGCAGTTCTTC	CASSLASGGYNEQFF	.	TRBJ2-1	TRBV4-2	TRBD2